These 13 T cell receptor beta chains were all obtained from the same sample, sequenced in a study of T cell repertoires in aging, cancer and after chemotherapy. Amplification of TCR beta used genomic DNA extracted from peripheral blood. Multiplex touch-down PCR with TRB-A/B primers amplified rearranged V-D-J TRB sequences. TCRdb ran MiXCR on the multiplex PCR reads and lists one entry per CDR3 protein. The sample lists thousands of distinct CDR3 sequences, 25% to 35% occurring once. Sequenced material: blood. The receptors come from a human donor in good health.

This clonotype came up a few times. The chain recombines TRBV6-5 with TRBJ2-7; no definite D call. The CDR3 spans 14 residues. Trimming pared 6 bases from V and 0 bases from J, leaving 12 bases between. The germline gives CDR1 MNHEY, CDR2 SVGAGI. In DNA form, the CDR3 reads TGTGCCAGCAGAGTGGAAGCTCGCTCCTACGAGCAGTACTTC. Protein: CASRVEARSYEQYF.

In its sample, this clonotype ranks as medium-sized. The chain is built from TRBV30 and TRBJ2-5; maybe TRBD2 (5 bases). Germline assignment: CDR1 GTSNPN and CDR2 SVGIG (reference sequence). The CDR3 sequence is 13 residues long. Trimming left V 1 base short and J 4 bases short, with 10 bases between. This CDR3 reads CAWSGGGPETQYF. The CDR3 bases are TGTGCCTGGAGTGGCGGCGGGCCAGAGACCCAGTACTTC.

This clonotype showed up just a few times. The chain combines TRBV6-4 with TRBJ2-2, with D tentatively TRBD1 or TRBD2 (6 bases each). V was shortened by 2 bases and J by 3 bases, with 7 bases between the two germline ends. Germline V gives CDR1 MRHNA, CDR2 SNTAGT. The CDR3 sequence is 14 residues long. The CDR3 coding sequence is TGTGCCAGCAGTGACAGGGGGGACACCGGGGAGCTGTTTTTT. Its translation is CASSDRGDTGELFF.

This chain uses TRBV19 with TRBJ2-3; D is uncertain. CDR1 LNHDA and CDR2 SQIVND come from the germline V gene (reference sequence). This CDR3 spans 15 amino acids. V was shortened by 3 bases and J by 0 bases, with 10 bases between the two germline ends. The CDR3 DNA reads TGTGCCAGTAGTATCCGGCGGAGTAGCACAGATACGCAGTATTTT. Protein: CASSIRRSSTDTQYF.

This clonotype was recorded a few times. This chain uses TRBV27 with TRBJ1-2; possible D gene TRBD1, 5 bases. The CDR3 contains 16 residues. Trimming stripped 7 bases from V and 0 bases from J, with 18 bases between. The germline V gene has CDR1 MNHEY and CDR2 SMNVEV (reference sequence). In DNA, the CDR3 is TGTGCCAGCAAACTGGTAGGGACGGAGGCTAACTATGGCTACACCTTC. It codes for CASKLVGTEANYGYTF.

The table lists this clonotype with a count of one. The V and J genes are TRBV7-9 and TRBJ1-2; 8 bases are a match to TRBD1. V shed 3 bases and J 5 bases; nucleotides not matched to a gene: 5. Germline lookup yields CDR1 SEHNR and CDR2 FQNEAQ (reference sequence). The CDR3 loop spans 14 amino acids. CDR3 protein: CASSFSTGEYGYTF. The CDR3 DNA follows: TGTGCCAGCAGCTTCTCGACAGGGGAGTATGGCTACACCTTC.

In this sample, this clonotype turned up a few times. CDR3 amino acids: CASTLRPESTGELFF. CDR3 nucleotides: TGCGCCAGCACCCTTCGCCCGGAGAGTACCGGGGAGCTGTTTTTT. The rearrangement links TRBV5-1 to TRBJ2-2; D call uncertain. The germline V and J ends were trimmed by 6 bases and 5 bases, with 17 bases remaining between them. CDR1 and CDR2 from the germline V gene are SGHRS and YFSETQ. The CDR3 loop spans 15 amino acids.

The chain carries TRBV7-2 and TRBJ2-5; D call uncertain. Trimming cost V 7 bases and J 5 bases, with 20 bases left between them. CDR3 length: 15 residues. Germline-derived CDR1 and CDR2 are SGHTA and FQGNSA. The DNA of the CDR3 is TGTGCCAGCATCAAATTGACAAACACGGCGGAGACCCAGTACTTC. It codes for CASIKLTNTAETQYF. The complete variable domain, with remaining parts taken from reference TRBV7-2 and TRBJ2-5, reads GAGVSQSPSNKVTEKGKDVELRCDPISGHTALYWYRQSLGQGLEFLIYFQGNSAPDKSGLPSDRFSAERTGGSVSTLTIQRTQQEDSAVYLCASIKLTNTAETQYFGPGTRLLVL.

The CDR3 DNA follows: TGTGCCAGCAGCGCTCCCGGGACCGGACGTGAAAAACTGTTTTTT. It translates to CASSAPGTGREKLFF. The J gene is TRBJ1-4, the V gene TRBV28; TRBD1 is a possible D gene (5 bases). With 6 bases removed from V and 7 bases from J, the gap between germline ends came to 18 bases. The germline V gene has CDR1 MDHEN and CDR2 SYDVKM. The CDR3 has 15 amino acids.

This clonotype showed up just a few times. This chain connects TRBV12-3 or TRBV12-4 to TRBJ1-1, with TRBD1 as a possible D gene (5 bases). Trimming pared 3 bases from V and 4 bases from J, leaving 12 bases between. The length of the CDR3 is 14 residues. CDR3 sequence reads: CASSFRAGTTEAFF. CDR3 DNA sequence: TGTGCCAGCAGTTTTCGGGCAGGGACCACTGAAGCTTTCTTT.

This chain links TRBV20-1 with TRBJ2-5; a possible D gene is TRBD1 (5 bases). This CDR3 is 10 amino acids long. Germline V gene lookup returns CDR1 DFQATT and CDR2 SNEGSKA (reference sequence). Between the trimmed V and J ends, which lost 6 bases and 9 bases, there was a span of 11 bases. The DNA of the CDR3 is TGCAGTGCATGGGGCCAGTCCCAGTACTTC. It yields the protein CSAWGQSQYF.

This clonotype was picked up a small number of times. As DNA, the CDR3 is TGTGCCAGTAGCATTCCCCAGGGTGACTTTCAGCCCCAGCATTTT. Translating it yields CASSIPQGDFQPQHF. The gene calls are TRBV19 and TRBJ1-5, with D perhaps matching TRBD1 (5 bases). Germline V gene sequence: CDR1 LNHDA, CDR2 SQIVND (reference sequence). The CDR3 is 15 amino acids. V lost 6 bases to trimming and J lost 6 bases, with 18 bases between them. The full variable domain, in which reference TRBV19 and TRBJ1-5 provide the parts outside the CDR3, is DGGITQSPKYLFRKEGQNVTLSCEQNLNHDAMYWYRQDPGQGLRLIYYSQIVNDFQKGDIAEGYSVSREKKESFPLTVTSAQKNPTAFYLCASSIPQGDFQPQHFGDGTRLSIL.

The rearrangement joins TRBV5-6 to TRBJ1-4, with a possible D match to TRBD1 (6 bases). This CDR3 is built from 14 residues. V was cut by 5 bases and J by 8 bases, with 16 bases left in between. Germline V CDR1 and CDR2: SGHDT, YYEEEE. The CDR3 nucleotides read TGTGCCAGCAGTTGGGGTAGGGGGAACGAAAAACTGTTTTTT. Its translation is CASSWGRGNEKLFF.